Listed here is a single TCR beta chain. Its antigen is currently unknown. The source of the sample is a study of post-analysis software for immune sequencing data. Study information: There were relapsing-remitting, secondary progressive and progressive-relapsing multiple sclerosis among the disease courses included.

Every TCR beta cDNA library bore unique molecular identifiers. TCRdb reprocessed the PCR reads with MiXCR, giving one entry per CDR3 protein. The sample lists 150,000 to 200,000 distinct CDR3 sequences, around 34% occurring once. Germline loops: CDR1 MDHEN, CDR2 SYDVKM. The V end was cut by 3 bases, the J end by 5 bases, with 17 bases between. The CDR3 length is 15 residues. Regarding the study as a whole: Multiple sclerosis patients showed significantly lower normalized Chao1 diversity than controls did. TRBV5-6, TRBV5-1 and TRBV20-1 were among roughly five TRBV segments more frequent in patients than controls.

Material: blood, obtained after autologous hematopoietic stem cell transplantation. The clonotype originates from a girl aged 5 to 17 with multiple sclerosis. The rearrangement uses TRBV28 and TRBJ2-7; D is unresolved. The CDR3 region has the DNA TGTGCCAGCAGTTTGGGTTTCGCGTCTCTGGACGAGCAGTACTTC. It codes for CASSLGFASLDEQYF.